In this sample, the clone carrying this TCR beta chain turned up many times. The sample is drawn from a study of T cells after posttransplantation cyclophosphamide. After removal of 11 bases from V and 1 base from J, the junction contained 9 bases not matched to a gene. CDR3 length: 14 residues. The germline V gene has CDR1 SNHLY and CDR2 FYNNEI. Assay: immunoSEQ multiplex PCR; the TCRdb copy retains only in-frame clones and omits some. Observed in the sample are about 38,000 clones, none of them singletons. The chain recombines TRBV2 with TRBJ1-1; 8 nucleotides agree with TRBD1. The source of this sequence is a young man in good health and a related stem cell transplant donor. The sequencing input was PBMCs. This CDR3 is CAQSEGTGNTEAFF. CDR3 nucleotide sequence: TGTGCCCAAAGTGAAGGGACAGGGAACACTGAAGCTTTCTTT.